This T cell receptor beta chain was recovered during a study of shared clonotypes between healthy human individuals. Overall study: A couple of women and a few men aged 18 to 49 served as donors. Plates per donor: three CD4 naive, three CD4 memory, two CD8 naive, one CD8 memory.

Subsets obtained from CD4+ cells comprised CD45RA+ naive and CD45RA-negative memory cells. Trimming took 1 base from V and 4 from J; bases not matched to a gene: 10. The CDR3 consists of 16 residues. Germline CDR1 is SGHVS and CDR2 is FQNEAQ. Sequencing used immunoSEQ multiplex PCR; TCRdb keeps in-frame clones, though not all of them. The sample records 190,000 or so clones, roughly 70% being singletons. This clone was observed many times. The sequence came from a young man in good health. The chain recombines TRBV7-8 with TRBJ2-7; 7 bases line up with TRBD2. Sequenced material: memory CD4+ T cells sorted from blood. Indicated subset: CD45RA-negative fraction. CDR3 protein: CASSLVRGSGRYEQYF. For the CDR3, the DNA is TGTGCCAGCAGCTTAGTTCGGGGTAGCGGGCGGTACGAGCAGTACTTC. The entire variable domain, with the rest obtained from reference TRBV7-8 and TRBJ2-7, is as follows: GAGVSQSPRYKVAKRGQDVALRCDPISGHVSLFWYQQALGQGPEFLTYFQNEAQLDKSGLPSDRFFAERPEGSVSTLKIQRTQQEDSAVYLCASSLVRGSGRYEQYFGPGTRLTVT.